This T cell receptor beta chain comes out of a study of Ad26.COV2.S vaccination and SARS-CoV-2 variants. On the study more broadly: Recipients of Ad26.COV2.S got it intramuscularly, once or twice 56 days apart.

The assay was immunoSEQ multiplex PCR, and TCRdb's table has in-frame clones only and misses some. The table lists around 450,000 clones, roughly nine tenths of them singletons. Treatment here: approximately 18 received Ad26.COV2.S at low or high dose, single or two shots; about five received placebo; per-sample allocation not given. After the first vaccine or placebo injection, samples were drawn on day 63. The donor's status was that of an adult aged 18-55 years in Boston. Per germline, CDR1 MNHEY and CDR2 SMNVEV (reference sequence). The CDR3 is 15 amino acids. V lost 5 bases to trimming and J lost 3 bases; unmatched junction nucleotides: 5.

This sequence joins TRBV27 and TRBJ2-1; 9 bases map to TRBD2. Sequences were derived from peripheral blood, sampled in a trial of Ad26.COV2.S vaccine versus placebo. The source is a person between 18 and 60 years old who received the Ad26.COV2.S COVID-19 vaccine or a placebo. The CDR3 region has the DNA TGTGCCAGCAGTCCCGGACTAGCGAACTACAATGAGCAGTTCTTC. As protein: CASSPGLANYNEQFF.